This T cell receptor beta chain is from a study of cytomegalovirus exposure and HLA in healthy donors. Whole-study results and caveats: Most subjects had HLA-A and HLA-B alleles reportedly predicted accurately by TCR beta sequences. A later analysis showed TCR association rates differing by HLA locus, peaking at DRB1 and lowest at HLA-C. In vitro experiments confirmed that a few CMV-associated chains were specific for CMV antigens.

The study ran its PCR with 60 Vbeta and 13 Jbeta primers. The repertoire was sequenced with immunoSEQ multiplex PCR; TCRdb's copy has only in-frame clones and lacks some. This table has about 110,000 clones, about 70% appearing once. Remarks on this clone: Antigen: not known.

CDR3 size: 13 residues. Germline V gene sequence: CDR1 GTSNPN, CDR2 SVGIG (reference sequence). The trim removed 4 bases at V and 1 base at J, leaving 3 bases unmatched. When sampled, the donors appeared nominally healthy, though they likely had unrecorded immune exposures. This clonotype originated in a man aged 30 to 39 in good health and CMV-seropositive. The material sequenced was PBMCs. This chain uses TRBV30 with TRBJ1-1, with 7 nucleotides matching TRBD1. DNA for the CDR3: TGTGCCTGGAAGACAGGGCCGAACACTGAAGCTTTCTTT. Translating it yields CAWKTGPNTEAFF.